One sample yielded the 5 T cell receptor beta chains listed below, sequenced in a study of T cells in Graves' hyperthyroidism and ophthalmopathy. The investigators amplified TCR beta CDR3 regions from RNA transcripts. HTBI primers were used for first-round RT-PCR of the TCR CDR3. TCRdb analysed the multiplex PCR reads with MiXCR anew, one entry per CDR3 protein. The sample has hundreds of thousands of distinct CDR3 sequences; approximately 15% are singletons. Sequencing used blood. All receptors come from a woman aged 18-35 years with Graves' hyperthyroidism.

This clonotype has just a few counts. The chain combines TRBV7-2 with TRBJ2-1, with 11 nucleotides matching TRBD2. Germline trimming cut 5 bases from V and 8 bases from J; bases unmatched to any gene: 8. The CDR3 runs to 15 residues. Germline V gene lookup returns CDR1 SGHTA and CDR2 FQGNSA. The CDR3 spells CASSGTSGSNHEQFF. For the CDR3, the DNA is TGTGCCAGCAGCGGAACTAGCGGGAGTAACCATGAGCAGTTCTTC. Complete variable domain (other parts from reference TRBV7-2 and TRBJ2-1): GAGVSQSPSNKVTEKGKDVELRCDPISGHTALYWYRQSLGQGLEFLIYFQGNSAPDKSGLPSDRFSAERTGGSVSTLTIQRTQQEDSAVYLCASSGTSGSNHEQFFGPGTRLTVL.

This clonotype was seen ten or more times. V gene TRBV11-3 combines with J gene TRBJ2-5; TRBD1 matches at 7 bases. V dropped 4 bases and J dropped 3; count of bases not matched to a gene: 17. Per germline, CDR1 SGHNT and CDR2 YENEEA. There are 18 residues in the CDR3. The CDR3 here is CASSSVPRQGWLEETQYF. In DNA form, the CDR3 reads TGTGCCAGCAGCTCGGTTCCCCGACAGGGATGGCTAGAAGAGACCCAGTACTTC.

This rearrangement joins TRBV5-1 to TRBJ2-5; 11 nucleotides agree with TRBD2. The CDR3 totals 19 residues. Germline V CDR1 and CDR2: SGHRS, YFSETQ. With V trimmed by 1 base and J by 0 bases, 11 bases remained unmatched. CDR3 coding DNA: TGCGCCAGCAGCTTGCCTGCTACTAGCGGGAGCGATAACCAAGAGACCCAGTACTTC. As protein: CASSLPATSGSDNQETQYF.

The chain employs TRBV9 and TRBJ2-5, with TRBD1 matching over 10 bases. The CDR3 is 15 amino acids. Germline loops: CDR1 SGDLS, CDR2 YYNGEE. The V gene end was trimmed by 6 bases and the J gene end by 5 bases; junction bases not matched to a gene: 10. This chain's CDR3 is CASTADRGVSETQYF. CDR3 bases: TGTGCCAGCACGGCGGACAGGGGGGTTTCGGAGACCCAGTACTTC.

The chain is built from TRBV28 and TRBJ2-7; D might be TRBD1 (6 bases). Germline V gene sequence: CDR1 MDHEN, CDR2 SYDVKM. This CDR3 has 16 amino acids. Between the trimmed V and J ends, which lost 2 bases and 5 bases, there was a span of 19 bases. CDR3: CASSLVSRDIRDEQYF. The DNA of the CDR3 is TGTGCCAGCAGTTTAGTTTCCCGGGACATTCGGGACGAGCAGTACTTC.